Given below is one T cell receptor (beta chain) in context. Sequenced by immunoSEQ multiplex PCR; TCRdb stores in-frame clones only, minus some. The top ten hold approximately 10% of the sample, which has 300,000 to 400,000 clones, 74% seen once. This entry belongs to a study of shared clonotypes between healthy human individuals. Trimming took off 0 bases at V and 3 bases at J, with 10 bases between the two ends. CDR1 and CDR2 from the germline V gene are SGHNT and YYREEE (reference sequence). The CDR3 spans 14 residues. This clonotype was sampled from a man aged 25-40 years in good health. The sequenced sample consisted of memory CD4+ T cells sorted from blood. Stated subset: CD45RA-negative fraction. V is TRBV5-4 and J is TRBJ2-7, with unresolved D. This CDR3 is CASSLEAAVYEQYF. DNA for the CDR3: TGTGCCAGCAGCTTGGAGGCGGCAGTCTACGAGCAGTACTTC.